A selection of T cell receptor beta chains follows, all from one sample in a study of shared clonotypes between healthy human individuals. The data were produced by immunoSEQ multiplex PCR, yet TCRdb's version contains in-frame clones alone and is incomplete. The table lists around 550,000 clones, about 96% of them singletons, with roughly 0.06% in the top ten. The sequenced material came from naive CD4+ T cells sorted from blood. These receptors originate from a woman in her twenties or thirties in good health. Both conserved end residues are part of each CDR3. The D gene is left open where the match is weak. For some rows the clone size is stated as once, few or many, or as a class when expanded; others skip it.

size | D | J | V | CDR3 | DNA
- | TRBD1 | TRBJ2-5 | TRBV18 | CASQRTGGAGVGQYF | TGTGCCAGCCAGAGGACAGGGGGCGCAGGTGTCGGGCAGTACTTC
- | - | TRBJ1-5 | TRBV7-8 | CASSLVGSNQPQHF | TGTGCCAGCAGCTTAGTGGGGAGCAATCAGCCCCAGCATTTT
- | - | TRBJ2-4 | TRBV7-8 | CASSPVGGPRLGQYF | TGTGCCAGCAGCCCGGTTGGGGGCCCCAGGTTGGGTCAGTACTTC
- | TRBD1 | TRBJ1-2 | TRBV4-2 | CASSQDPGQGIGYTF | TGTGCCAGCAGCCAAGATCCGGGACAGGGCATTGGCTACACCTTC
- | TRBD1 | TRBJ2-1 | TRBV11-3 | CASSLSSATGFNEQFF | TGTGCCAGCAGCTTATCTTCTGCGACAGGGTTCAATGAGCAGTTCTTC
- | - | TRBJ1-1 | TRBV7-9 | CASSQIGRKWVTEAFF | TGTGCCAGCAGTCAAATTGGACGGAAGTGGGTCACTGAAGCTTTCTTT
- | TRBD2 | TRBJ2-2 | TRBV10-3 | CAISGSKGLAGETGELFF | TGTGCCATCAGTGGTTCGAAGGGACTAGCGGGAGAAACCGGGGAGCTGTTTTTT
- | TRBD2 | TRBJ2-7 | TRBV4-1 | CASSQPTSVSYEQYF | TGCGCCAGCAGCCAACCAACTAGCGTATCCTACGAGCAGTACTTC
once | - | TRBJ2-7 | TRBV10-3 | CAISGGTTYEQYF | TGTGCCATCAGTGGGGGCACCACCTACGAGCAGTACTTC
- | TRBD1 | TRBJ2-5 | TRBV5-1 | CASSRIDRGTGGETQYF | TGCGCCAGCAGCCGAATCGACAGGGGGACTGGGGGAGAGACCCAGTACTTC
once | TRBD2 | TRBJ2-7 | TRBV4-1 | CASSQVTREGYEQYF | TGCGCCAGCAGCCAAGTGACTCGGGAGGGCTACGAGCAGTACTTC
- | - | TRBJ2-7 | TRBV9 | CASSRYAGADEQYF | TGTGCCAGCAGCCGCTACGCGGGGGCGGACGAGCAGTACTTC
- | TRBD2 | TRBJ2-2 | TRBV7-9 | CASSLEWTSGVNTGELFF | TGTGCCAGCAGCTTAGAGTGGACTAGCGGAGTGAACACCGGGGAGCTGTTTTTT
- | - | TRBJ1-2 | TRBV19 | CASSIDREGRGSFGYTF | TGTGCCAGTAGTATAGATCGGGAAGGCAGGGGTTCCTTCGGCTACACCTTC
- | TRBD2 | TRBJ2-1 | TRBV15 | CATSREPVGTTTNEQFF | TGTGCCACCAGCAGAGAGCCCGTGGGGACTACCACAAATGAGCAGTTCTTC
- | - | TRBJ2-7 | TRBV7-2 | CASSLAGGSYEQYF | TGTGCCAGCAGCTTAGCTGGGGGTTCCTACGAGCAGTACTTC
- | - | TRBJ1-2 | TRBV6-5 | CASTAPGDNYGYTF | TGTGCCAGCACCGCCCCCGGGGACAACTATGGCTACACCTTC
- | - | TRBJ2-3 | TRBV5-1 | CASSLNPRSHSGDTQYF | TGCGCCAGCAGCTTGAATCCAAGGAGCCACTCCGGAGATACGCAGTATTTT
few | - | TRBJ1-1 | TRBV6-5 | CASSYSGMNTEAFF | TGTGCCAGCAGTTACTCGGGCATGAACACTGAAGCTTTCTTT
- | - | TRBJ1-3 | TRBV7-3 | CASSLNSGNTIYF | TGTGCCAGCAGCTTAAACTCTGGAAACACCATATATTTT
- | - | TRBJ2-1 | TRBV5-1 | CASSDLFYNEQFF | TGCGCCAGCAGCGACCTATTCTACAATGAGCAGTTCTTC
- | TRBD1 | TRBJ1-3 | TRBV19 | CASSTPGQAVGNTIYF | TGTGCCAGTAGTACCCCCGGACAGGCTGTTGGAAACACCATATATTTT
- | - | TRBJ1-2 | TRBV6-6 | CASSWDVGRGYTF | TGTGCCAGCAGCTGGGACGTCGGACGCGGCTACACCTTC
- | TRBD2 | TRBJ2-7 | TRBV19 | CASSMEGRGAYEQYF | TGTGCCAGTAGTATGGAGGGGAGGGGAGCCTACGAGCAGTACTTC
- | - | TRBJ1-5 | TRBV30 | CAWSFTNGQPQHF | TGTGCCTGGAGTTTCACAAATGGGCAGCCCCAGCATTTT
- | - | TRBJ2-7 | TRBV13 | CASSLGGGNPYEQYF | TGTGCCAGCAGCTTAGGGGGCGGGAATCCCTACGAGCAGTACTTC
- | - | TRBJ2-7 | TRBV7-7 | CASSLEQDYEQYF | TGTGCCAGCAGCTTAGAACAGGACTACGAGCAGTACTTC
- | - | TRBJ2-3 | TRBV28 | CASSLVSGAHMGTQYF | TGTGCCAGCAGCCTAGTCTCAGGGGCCCACATGGGTACGCAGTATTTT
- | TRBD1 | TRBJ2-7 | TRBV6-5 | CASRGTGVPYEQYF | TGTGCCAGCCGGGGGACAGGAGTTCCCTACGAGCAGTACTTC
- | - | TRBJ2-7 | TRBV5-1 | CASSLRISRGIFYEQYF | TGCGCCAGCAGCTTGCGAATATCCAGGGGAATATTCTACGAGCAGTACTTC
- | - | TRBJ1-2 | TRBV27 | CASRPSWGGQNYGYTF | TGTGCCAGCAGGCCCTCTTGGGGGGGTCAAAACTATGGCTACACCTTC
- | - | TRBJ1-5 | TRBV11-2 | CASSLSTGSNQPQHF | TGTGCCAGCAGCTTATCCACAGGGAGCAATCAGCCCCAGCATTTT
few | - | TRBJ1-3 | TRBV19 | CASTQRTGGNTIYF | TGTGCCAGTACGCAACGGACGGGTGGAAACACCATATATTTT
- | - | TRBJ2-1 | TRBV5-1 | CASSLDSSGGWNEQFF | TGCGCCAGCAGCTTGGACAGTAGCGGAGGATGGAATGAGCAGTTCTTC
- | TRBD2 | TRBJ2-1 | TRBV7-9 | CASSPRGTSFSYNEQFF | TGTGCCAGCAGCCCCCGAGGGACTAGCTTCTCCTACAATGAGCAGTTCTTC
few | - | TRBJ2-7 | TRBV4-2 | CASSQDRSSEQYF | TGTGCCAGCAGCCAAGATCGCAGCTCCGAGCAGTACTTC
- | TRBD1 | TRBJ1-1 | TRBV11-3 | CASSLGAGGNTEAFF | TGTGCCAGCAGCTTAGGGGCAGGGGGCAACACTGAAGCTTTCTTT
once | TRBD2 | TRBJ2-3 | TRBV28 | CASRTSGSPGDTQYF | TGTGCCAGCCGGACTAGCGGGAGTCCTGGAGATACGCAGTATTTT
- | TRBD1 | TRBJ2-7 | TRBV6-6 | CARGHPGTGGYEQYF | TGTGCCAGAGGCCACCCCGGGACAGGGGGATACGAGCAGTACTTC
- | TRBD2 | TRBJ2-1 | TRBV5-1 | CASSSTSGSYNEQFF | TGCGCCAGCAGCTCAACTAGCGGGAGCTACAATGAGCAGTTCTTC
- | TRBD1 | TRBJ1-6 | TRBV7-2 | CASSLTGTGGPSPLHF | TGTGCCAGCAGCTTAACCGGGACAGGGGGCCCTTCACCCCTCCACTTT
- | TRBD1 | TRBJ1-2 | TRBV28 | CASSSPQGAGGYTF | TGTGCCAGCAGTTCGCCACAGGGGGCGGGTGGCTACACCTTC
once | TRBD2 | TRBJ2-2 | TRBV9 | CASSPPFSGRGELFF | TGTGCCAGCAGCCCACCTTTTAGCGGGAGAGGGGAGCTGTTTTTT
- | - | TRBJ2-2 | TRBV18 | CASSPPENTGELFF | TGTGCCAGCTCACCACCGGAGAACACCGGGGAGCTGTTTTTT
- | - | TRBJ1-5 | TRBV27 | CASSPRQASYSNQPQHF | TGTGCCAGCAGTCCTAGGCAGGCATCTTATAGCAATCAGCCCCAGCATTTT
- | - | TRBJ2-2 | TRBV11-2 | CASSERGRAGTGELFF | TGTGCCAGCAGCGAAAGGGGCAGGGCGGGCACCGGGGAGCTGTTTTTT
- | TRBD2 | TRBJ2-2 | TRBV19 | CATSGRGNTGELFF | TGTGCCACTAGCGGGAGGGGGAACACCGGGGAGCTGTTTTTT
- | - | TRBJ2-2 | TRBV10-3 | CASKPTNTGELFF | TGTGCCAGCAAGCCAACGAACACCGGGGAGCTGTTTTTT
- | TRBD2 | TRBJ2-4 | TRBV19 | CATRIAGGNIQYF | TGTGCCACACGTATAGCGGGCGGGAACATTCAGTACTTC
- | TRBD1 | TRBJ1-3 | TRBV7-9 | CASQGVANSGNTIYF | TGTGCCAGCCAGGGGGTGGCTAACTCTGGAAACACCATATATTTT
- | - | TRBJ1-5 | TRBV28 | CASSGEGGYQPQHF | TGTGCCAGCAGCGGGGAGGGGGGATATCAGCCCCAGCATTTT
- | - | TRBJ1-1 | TRBV30 | CAWSRVNTEAFF | TGTGCCTGGAGCAGGGTGAACACTGAAGCTTTCTTT